The rows below give T cell receptor beta chains drawn from one sample of a study of blood T cell repertoires in COVID-19. Clones were sequenced by immunoSEQ multiplex PCR, and TCRdb holds only the in-frame ones, with some missing. Of roughly 320,000 clones in the sample, over 75% were seen once. The specimen was PBMCs or T cells enriched from blood (not recorded which). The receptors were gathered from a young man who had recovered from COVID-19. The CDR3 runs from the conserved cysteine through the conserved F or W. A D gene is named only where the DNA matches it firmly. Clone size is not always given. Where it is, it says once, few, many or a class for expanded clones.

TRBJ2-2	TRBV19	.	once	CASSIDGRGSGELFF	TGTGCCAGTAGTATAGATGGAAGGGGTTCGGGGGAGCTGTTTTTT
TRBJ1-1	TRBV11-2	.	.	CASSTRRVLGGNTEAFF	TGTGCCAGCAGCACCCGCAGGGTTTTGGGTGGGAACACTGAAGCTTTCTTT
TRBJ2-2	TRBV4-1	TRBD2	.	CASSHPRPRLAGGVGNTGELFF	TGCGCCAGCAGCCACCCCCGTCCCCGGCTAGCGGGGGGTGTTGGGAACACCGGGGAGCTGTTTTTT
TRBJ2-2	TRBV2	.	once	CASSESSPAGELFF	TGTGCCAGCAGTGAGTCTAGCCCCGCCGGGGAGCTGTTTTTT
TRBJ2-5	TRBV5-5	.	.	CASSSLLVSHQTQYF	TGTGCCAGCAGCTCCCTACTAGTAAGCCACCAGACCCAGTACTTC
TRBJ1-6	TRBV28	TRBD1	.	CASEGQDNSPLHF	TGTGCCAGCGAGGGACAGGATAATTCACCCCTCCACTTT
TRBJ2-7	TRBV3-1/TRBV3-2	.	.	CASSPGVGASYEQYF	TGTGCCAGCAGCCCAGGAGTTGGGGCGTCCTACGAGCAGTACTTC
TRBJ2-7	TRBV27	.	.	CASSHGTAYEQYF	TGTGCCAGCAGCCACGGGACTGCATACGAGCAGTACTTC
TRBJ1-2	TRBV11-2	.	.	CASSTGYEGYTF	TGTGCCAGCAGTACCGGGTATGAGGGCTACACCTTC
TRBJ1-4	TRBV10-3	.	.	CAISAGVDEKLFF	TGTGCCATCAGTGCAGGGGTGGATGAAAAACTGTTTTTT
TRBJ1-6	TRBV20-1	.	few	CSAPQRSPLHF	TGCAGTGCCCCGCAGAGGTCACCCCTCCACTTT
TRBJ2-7	TRBV30	TRBD1	few	CAWDRDRGLNEQYF	TGTGCCTGGGACCGGGACAGGGGGCTTAACGAGCAGTACTTC
TRBJ2-2	TRBV18	.	once	CASSPALNTGELFF	TGTGCCAGCTCACCAGCCCTAAACACCGGGGAGCTGTTTTTT
TRBJ2-5	TRBV15	TRBD1	.	CATSGGTGTGETQYF	TGTGCCACCAGCGGAGGGACAGGTACAGGGGAGACCCAGTACTTC
TRBJ2-1	TRBV19	TRBD2	few	CASRSPAGGLNEQFF	TGTGCCAGTAGATCCCCAGCGGGAGGCTTGAATGAGCAGTTCTTC
TRBJ1-1	TRBV5-5	.	once	CASSAGGAFTEAFF	TGTGCCAGCAGCGCCGGGGGGGCCTTCACTGAAGCTTTCTTT
TRBJ2-2	TRBV29-1	.	.	CSVERRSNTGELFF	TGCAGCGTTGAACGGAGGTCGAACACCGGGGAGCTGTTTTTT
TRBJ1-5	TRBV21-1	.	.	CASSKNLTGGVGQPQHF	TGTGCCAGCAGCAAAAACTTGACAGGGGGCGTGGGACAGCCCCAGCATTTT
TRBJ2-3	TRBV7-2	.	.	CASSFGGLTDTQYF	TGTGCCAGCAGCTTCGGGGGGCTGACAGATACGCAGTATTTT
TRBJ2-2	TRBV27	.	.	CASSSPFRDTGELFF	TGTGCCAGCAGTTCGCCCTTCCGGGACACCGGGGAGCTGTTTTTT
TRBJ2-7	TRBV30	.	many	CASGERTLGSSYEQYF	TGTGCCTCCGGGGAACGGACCCTCGGAAGCTCCTACGAGCAGTACTTC
TRBJ2-4	TRBV11-2	TRBD1	.	CASSLGTGRYIQYF	TGTGCCAGCAGCTTAGGGACAGGGCGGTACATTCAGTACTTC
TRBJ2-1	TRBV7-2	TRBD2	.	CASSLGTSGLSGQFF	TGTGCCAGCAGCTTAGGGACTAGCGGCCTTTCTGGGCAGTTCTTC
TRBJ2-7	TRBV28	TRBD1	.	CASSMTGNYEQYF	TGTGCCAGCTCTATGACAGGGAACTACGAGCAGTACTTC
TRBJ1-1	TRBV19	.	.	CASRISGPTEAFF	TGTGCCAGTAGGATCTCAGGGCCCACTGAAGCTTTCTTT
TRBJ1-2	TRBV27	.	.	CASSFGASTAYLYGYTF	TGTGCCAGCAGTTTTGGGGCTTCGACGGCCTATCTCTATGGCTACACCTTC
TRBJ1-4	TRBV7-9	.	few	CASSFSGQGYEKLFF	TGTGCCAGCAGCTTCTCTGGTCAGGGTTACGAAAAACTGTTTTTT
TRBJ1-4	TRBV4-2	TRBD1	.	CASSFPGTANEKLFF	TGTGCCAGCAGCTTTCCCGGGACAGCTAATGAAAAACTGTTTTTT
TRBJ2-1	TRBV5-1	.	.	CASSLAGGRSYNEQFF	TGCGCCAGCAGCTTGGCCGGGGGACGGTCCTACAATGAGCAGTTCTTC
TRBJ1-5	TRBV19	TRBD1	.	CASREDRSFNQPQHF	TGTGCCAGTAGGGAGGACAGGAGTTTCAATCAGCCCCAGCATTTT
TRBJ2-2	TRBV19	.	once	CASSMEWMGGPNTGELFF	TGTGCCAGTAGTATGGAGTGGATGGGGGGGCCGAACACCGGGGAGCTGTTTTTT
TRBJ1-4	TRBV16	.	.	CASSQSSSRKLFF	TGTGCCAGCAGCCAATCTTCCTCCAGAAAACTGTTTTTT
TRBJ1-2	TRBV14	.	.	CASSQGTDAYGYTF	TGTGCCAGCAGCCAAGGGACAGACGCCTATGGCTACACCTTC
TRBJ1-1	TRBV9	.	.	CASSWTDNTEAFF	TGTGCCAGCAGCTGGACAGACAACACTGAAGCTTTCTTT
TRBJ2-2	TRBV5-4	.	.	CASSWSTSPVSGELFF	TGTGCCAGCAGCTGGTCGACTAGTCCTGTTTCTGGGGAGCTGTTTTTT
TRBJ2-5	TRBV2	TRBD1	.	CAGGPGQQETQYF	TGTGCCGGGGGACCGGGACAGCAAGAGACCCAGTACTTC
TRBJ2-2	TRBV19	.	.	CASPSLTGMNTGELFF	TGTGCCAGTCCTAGCCTAACAGGGATGAACACCGGGGAGCTGTTTTTT
TRBJ1-1	TRBV3-1/TRBV3-2	TRBD1	.	CASSQPDRGTTEAFF	TGTGCCAGCAGCCAGCCGGACAGGGGGACCACTGAAGCTTTCTTT
TRBJ2-4	TRBV6-5	.	.	CASNGGIQYF	TGTGCCAGCAACGGGGGCATTCAGTACTTC
TRBJ2-5	TRBV28	.	few	CASSTTGLSQETQYF	TGTGCCAGCAGTACAACGGGACTTTCGCAAGAGACCCAGTACTTC
TRBJ1-2	TRBV10-3	.	.	CAISEAGPYGYTF	TGTGCCATCAGTGAGGCGGGTCCGTATGGCTACACCTTC
TRBJ1-2	TRBV18	TRBD1	.	CASEGGYYGYTF	TGTGCCAGCGAAGGGGGCTACTATGGCTACACCTTC